The 27 T cell receptor beta chains given below trace back to one sample, sequenced in a study of post-analysis software for immune sequencing data. These receptors' antigens are unknown. Sequencing libraries made from TCR beta cDNA carried unique molecular identifiers. In TCRdb, the PCR reads were re-called with MiXCR into one record per CDR3 protein. This sample has roughly 540,000 distinct CDR3 sequences, with 30% to 40% found just once. Study results and limitations: With TRBV5-6, TRBV5-1 and TRBV20-1 included, 4 or 5 TRBV segments were more frequent in patients than in controls.

The material sequenced was blood. The receptors were sampled from a girl aged 2-17 years with multiple sclerosis.

The V call is TRBV4-1, the J call TRBJ2-5; TRBD2 is a possible D gene (6 bases). Trimming took 3 bases from V and 1 from J, leaving 15 bases between them. Germline CDR1 is MGHRA and CDR2 is YSYEKL. This CDR3 has 16 residues. CDR3 nucleotide sequence: TGCGCCAGCAGCCACCCGGGACTCGACCCCCAAGAGACCCAGTACTTC. Encoded protein: CASSHPGLDPQETQYF.

This chain joins TRBV5-1 and TRBJ2-7; D tentatively fits TRBD1 or TRBD2 (7 bases each). This CDR3 region has 14 residues. Trimming removed 4 bases from V and 3 bases from J, with 14 bases in between. Germline CDR1 is SGHRS and CDR2 is YFSETQ. The chain's CDR3 is CASSPGGTDYEQYF. For the CDR3, the DNA is TGCGCCAGCAGCCCCGGGGGGACAGACTACGAGCAGTACTTC.

This clonotype was seen a few times. The chain uses TRBV12-3 or TRBV12-4 and TRBJ2-1; no reliable D call. The ends were cut back, 5 bases at V and 0 bases at J, with 11 bases in the middle. The CDR3 spans 15 residues. The DNA of the CDR3 is TGTGCCAGCAGTACAATTCTTAGCTCCTACAATGAGCAGTTCTTC. This encodes CASSTILSSYNEQFF.

The chain combines TRBV4-2 with TRBJ2-5, with 8 positions matching TRBD1. CDR1 and CDR2 from the germline V gene are LGHNA and YNFKEQ. Trimming cost V 4 bases and J 4 bases; bases outside gene matches: 14. There are 17 residues in the CDR3. This chain's CDR3 is CASSPRRGQATGETQYF. The CDR3 DNA is TGTGCCAGCAGCCCTCGTAGGGGACAGGCTACCGGAGAGACCCAGTACTTC.

The V gene is TRBV6-5, the J gene TRBJ1-1; 9 nucleotides agree with TRBD1. Germline V CDR1 and CDR2: MNHEY, SVGAGI. V lost 0 bases to trimming and J lost 0 bases; unmatched junction nucleotides: 5. The CDR3 covers 17 residues. CDR3 region: CASSYSEGTGLNTEAFF. The CDR3 DNA is TGTGCCAGCAGTTACTCGGAGGGGACAGGGTTGAACACTGAAGCTTTCTTT.

This clonotype was observed a handful of times. V and J are TRBV20-1 and TRBJ2-5, with 11 bases aligning to TRBD2. Germline CDR1 and CDR2: DFQATT and SNEGSKA (reference sequence). V lost 4 bases, J lost 4 bases, and 5 bases stayed unmatched. This CDR3 is 14 amino acids long. The CDR3 loop is CSATGTSGRETQYF. Here the CDR3 DNA reads TGCAGTGCTACCGGGACTAGCGGAAGAGAGACCCAGTACTTC.

The CDR3 reads CASSRQSSTDTQYF. DNA of the CDR3: TGTGCCAGCAGTCGGCAGTCTAGCACAGATACGCAGTATTTT. The chain carries TRBV12-3 or TRBV12-4 and TRBJ2-3; D remains ambiguous. The CDR3 covers 14 residues. V lost 5 bases and J 0 bases, leaving 9 bases between the germline ends.

This clonotype was observed many times. The chain couples TRBV7-6 to TRBJ2-1; a possible D gene is TRBD2 (5 bases). Germline CDR1 SGHVS, CDR2 FNYEAQ. The CDR3 spans 15 residues. The V end lost 1 base, the J end lost 4 bases, and 11 bases lay between the germline ends. CDR3 nucleotide sequence: TGTGCCAGCAGCTTAGACGGGAACACTTACAATGAGCAGTTCTTC. Amino acid sequence: CASSLDGNTYNEQFF.

V gene TRBV5-1 combines with J gene TRBJ2-5; no clear D gene. Germline V gene data show CDR1 as SGHRS and CDR2 as YFSETQ. There are 13 residues in the CDR3. V shed 2 bases and J shed 0 bases, with 5 bases lying between them. The DNA of the CDR3 is TGCGCCAGCAGCTTTCTAGACCAAGAGACCCAGTACTTC. Protein sequence: CASSFLDQETQYF. Full variable domain (rest looked up from reference TRBV5-1 and TRBJ2-5): KAGVTQTPRYLIKTRGQQVTLSCSPISGHRSVSWYQQTPGQGLQFLFEYFSETQRNKGNFPGRFSGRQFSNSRSEMNVSTLELGDSALYLCASSFLDQETQYFGPGTRLLVL.

The chain couples TRBV6-5 to TRBJ2-5, with a possible D match to TRBD1 (6 bases). Trimming took 5 bases from V and 4 from J, leaving 14 bases between them. Per germline, CDR1 MNHEY and CDR2 SVGAGI. The length of the CDR3 is 14 residues. Here the CDR3 DNA reads TGTGCCAGCAGTAAGGACAGACTGGGAGAGACCCAGTACTTC. Translating it yields CASSKDRLGETQYF.

J is TRBJ1-2 and V is TRBV5-1; no firm D call. Trimming took 3 bases from V and 6 from J, leaving 9 bases between them. The length of the CDR3 is 12 residues. CDR1 SGHRS and CDR2 YFSETQ come from the germline V gene. The CDR3 reads CASSSTTHGYTF. The CDR3, as DNA: TGCGCCAGCAGCTCGACTACCCATGGCTACACCTTC.

The V gene is TRBV4-1, the J gene TRBJ1-1; weak D call: TRBD1 (6 bases). Trimming removed 1 base at V and 4 bases at J, with 16 bases between. Germline values: CDR1 MGHRA, CDR2 YSYEKL. CDR3 length equals 16 residues. The CDR3 sequence: CASSQVPGTFGTEAFF. As DNA, the CDR3 is TGCGCCAGCAGCCAAGTCCCCGGGACATTTGGCACTGAAGCTTTCTTT.

In its sample, this clonotype was seen a few times. V gene TRBV5-6 combines with J gene TRBJ2-3; perhaps D is TRBD1 or TRBD2 (5 bases each). V was clipped by 3 bases and J by 4 bases, with 18 bases between them. The germline gives CDR1 SGHDT, CDR2 YYEEEE. The CDR3 spans 16 residues. The CDR3 loop reads CASSSGALVGPDTQYF. CDR3 DNA: TGTGCCAGCAGCTCCGGGGCCCTGGTTGGCCCAGATACGCAGTATTTT.

This clonotype has just a few counts. CDR3 region: CASSLGEPGLNTEAFF. CDR3 nucleotide sequence: TGTGCCAGCAGCTTAGGAGAACCAGGACTGAACACTGAAGCTTTCTTT. This chain links TRBV7-9 with TRBJ1-1; D ambiguous. Germline-derived CDR1 and CDR2 are SEHNR and FQNEAQ (reference sequence). Trimming left V 1 base short and J 0 bases short, with 12 bases between. The CDR3 totals 16 residues.

Only a few counts were recorded for this clonotype. This chain connects TRBV27 to TRBJ2-5; 9 bases map to TRBD2. The CDR3 runs 14 residues. Looked up from germline, CDR1 is MNHEY and CDR2 is SMNVEV (reference sequence). After removal of 7 bases from V and 4 bases from J, the junction contained 7 bases not matched to a gene. CDR3 in amino acids: CASNRAGGRETQYF. The CDR3 nucleotides read TGTGCCAGCAATCGTGCGGGGGGGCGAGAGACCCAGTACTTC.

This clonotype has a handful of counts. This sequence joins TRBV5-8 and TRBJ1-4, with D uncertain. The CDR3 spans 14 residues. V dropped 4 bases and J dropped 4 bases, with 11 bases sitting between them. From germline, CDR1 is SGHTS and CDR2 YDEGEE. The CDR3 DNA sequence: TGTGCCAGCAGCCGAGGAGGGCTTAATGAAAAACTGTTTTTT. Translating it yields CASSRGGLNEKLFF.

This clonotype was counted between two and nine times. The rearrangement uses TRBV12-3 or TRBV12-4 and TRBJ1-2; no reliable D call. V was clipped by 7 bases and J by 6 bases, with 9 bases between them. The CDR3 contains 11 residues. CDR3 bases: TGTGCCAGCAACGAGTACGATGGCTACACCTTC. Translating it yields CASNEYDGYTF.

This clonotype was seen more than once but under ten times. The gene calls are TRBV20-1 and TRBJ1-5; TRBD1 aligns across 7 bases. Germline V gives CDR1 DFQATT, CDR2 SNEGSKA (reference sequence). V dropped 3 bases and J dropped 5; count of bases not matched to a gene: 7. There are 14 residues in the CDR3. The CDR3 sequence: CSAREYRGYQPQHF. The CDR3 DNA sequence: TGCAGTGCTAGGGAGTACAGGGGATATCAGCCCCAGCATTTT.

The chain joins TRBV7-9 to TRBJ1-2; D remains unclear. CDR1 is SEHNR, CDR2 FQNEAQ, per germline (reference sequence). The CDR3 has 13 amino acids. V lost 1 base and J 4 bases, leaving 7 bases between the germline ends. The CDR3 nucleotides are TGTGCCAGCAGCTTAGACGCTAGCTATGGCTACACCTTC. It yields the protein CASSLDASYGYTF.

The V and J genes are TRBV29-1 and TRBJ1-1; a possible D gene is TRBD1 (5 bases). V was shortened by 4 bases and J by 4 bases, with 16 bases between the two germline ends. CDR1 is SQVTM and CDR2 is ANQGSEA in the germline V gene. The CDR3 has 14 residues. The CDR3 DNA reads as TGCAGCGTTGGACTACACGGGACCGGCACTGAAGCTTTCTTT. Protein product: CSVGLHGTGTEAFF.

V gene TRBV6-6 combines with J gene TRBJ1-3; a weak D match, TRBD1 (6 bases). This CDR3 is built from 14 residues. The V end lost 2 bases, the J end lost 4 bases, and 9 bases lay between the germline ends. In germline, CDR1 is MNHNY, CDR2 SVGAGI (reference sequence). CDR3 in amino acids: CASSYSQGGNTIYF. The CDR3 DNA reads TGTGCCAGCAGTTACAGCCAGGGGGGAAACACCATATATTTT.

This clonotype was recorded once. The chain employs TRBV12-3 or TRBV12-4 and TRBJ1-5, with 10 bases aligning to TRBD1. Trimming at V came to 7 bases and at J to 7 bases, leaving 7 bases not matched to a gene. This CDR3 comprises 14 residues. In nucleotides, the CDR3 is TGTGCCAGCACCGGGACAGGGGCTCGGCAGCCCCAGCATTTT. It specifies CASTGTGARQPQHF.

The chain joins TRBV10-2 to TRBJ2-1, with 14 bases that match TRBD2. Germline V lookup: CDR1 WSHSY, CDR2 SAAADI. With V trimmed by 4 bases and J by 7 bases, 6 bases remained unmatched. This CDR3 region has 16 residues. The CDR3 spells CASSARLAGGPNEQFF. The CDR3 nucleotides read TGCGCCAGCAGTGCTCGACTAGCGGGGGGGCCGAATGAGCAGTTCTTC.

Concerning this clonotype itself: The junction and the germline gene differ at one end; a read error may be behind it. The genes are TRBV14 and TRBJ2-1, with TRBD2 matching over 9 bases. From germline, CDR1 is SGHDN and CDR2 FVKESK. The CDR3 runs to 15 residues. DNA for the CDR3: TGTGCCAACAGCCATTGGCGGGGGGGCCCCGATGAGCAGTTCTTC. Protein sequence: CANSHWRGGPDEQFF. The variable domain in full, completed from reference TRBV14 and TRBJ2-1, reads EAGVTQFPSHSVIEKGQTVTLRCDPISGHDNLYWYRRVMGKEIKFLLHFVKESKQDESGMPNNRFLAERTGGTYSTLKVQPAELEDSGVYFCANSHWRGGPDEQFFGPGTRLTVL.

The chain carries TRBV7-6 and TRBJ2-5, with D unclear. With 5 bases removed from V and 5 bases from J, the gap between germline ends came to 12 bases. The CDR3 consists of 13 residues. Germline assignment: CDR1 SGHVS and CDR2 FNYEAQ. DNA of the CDR3: TGTGCCAGCAGCCGGGCCTTATCCGAGACCCAGTACTTC. Its translation is CASSRALSETQYF.

The table lists this clonotype with a few counts. The chain links TRBV11-2 to TRBJ1-2, with 11 bases fitting TRBD1. J lost 8 bases, V lost 5 bases, and 10 bases had no gene match. This CDR3 region has 15 residues. Germline V CDR1 and CDR2: SGHAT, FQNNGV. The CDR3 spells CASSPRDRGSQGYTF. The CDR3 coding sequence is TGTGCCAGCAGCCCCCGGGACAGGGGGTCTCAGGGCTACACCTTC.

This clonotype was picked up a small number of times. The chain joins TRBV29-1 to TRBJ2-3; D unresolved. Germline CDR1 SQVTM, CDR2 ANQGSEA. With 4 bases removed from V and 2 bases from J, the gap between germline ends came to 10 bases. The CDR3 sequence is 13 residues long. Written as DNA, the CDR3 is TGCAGCGTTGGGCGAGCGTACACAGATACGCAGTATTTT. This translates into CSVGRAYTDTQYF.